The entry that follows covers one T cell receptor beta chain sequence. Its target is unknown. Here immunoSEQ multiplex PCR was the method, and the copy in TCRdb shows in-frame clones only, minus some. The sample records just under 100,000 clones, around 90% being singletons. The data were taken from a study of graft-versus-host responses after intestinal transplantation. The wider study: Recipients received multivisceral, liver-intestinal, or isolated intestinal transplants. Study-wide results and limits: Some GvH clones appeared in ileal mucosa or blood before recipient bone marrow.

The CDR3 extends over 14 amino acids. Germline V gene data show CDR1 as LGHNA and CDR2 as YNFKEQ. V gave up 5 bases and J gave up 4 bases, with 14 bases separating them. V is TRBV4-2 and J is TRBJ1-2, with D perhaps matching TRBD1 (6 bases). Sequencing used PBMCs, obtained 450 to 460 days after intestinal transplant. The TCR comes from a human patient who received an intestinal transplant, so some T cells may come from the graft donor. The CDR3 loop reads CASSGDKGIYGYTF. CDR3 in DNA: TGTGCCAGCAGCGGGGACAAGGGGATCTATGGCTACACCTTC.